This T cell receptor (beta chain) was profiled in a study of shared clonotypes between healthy human individuals. Study-level information: CD4 naive cells filled three plates per donor, CD4 memory three, CD8 naive two and CD8 memory one.

Germline V gene sequence: CDR1 SQVTM, CDR2 ANQGSEA. Germline trimming cut 6 bases from V and 4 bases from J; bases unmatched to any gene: 3. The CDR3 extends over 13 amino acids. This clone has just one count. Its antigen is not known. This sample also contains other DNA sequences that code for the same CDR3. TCRdb's copy holds only in-frame clones and misses some; the assay was immunoSEQ multiplex PCR. The sample shows about 1.5 million clones, 95% to 99% of them seen only once. Findings of the study overall: Of the naive CD4 clonotypes, roughly 5% were shared across a handful of donors. Non-shared clonotypes were found to have lower generation probabilities than the clonotypes that were shared by all four of the sorted-subset donors.

Sequencing was performed on naive CD4+ T cells sorted from blood. The subset denotes: CD45RA+ positively selected. The receptor's source is a man aged 30 to 45 in good health. The J gene is TRBJ2-5, the V gene TRBV29-1, with 12 bases identical to TRBD2. The CDR3 spells CSVGGLAGETQYF. In nucleotides, the CDR3 is TGCAGCGTGGGGGGACTAGCGGGAGAGACCCAGTACTTC.